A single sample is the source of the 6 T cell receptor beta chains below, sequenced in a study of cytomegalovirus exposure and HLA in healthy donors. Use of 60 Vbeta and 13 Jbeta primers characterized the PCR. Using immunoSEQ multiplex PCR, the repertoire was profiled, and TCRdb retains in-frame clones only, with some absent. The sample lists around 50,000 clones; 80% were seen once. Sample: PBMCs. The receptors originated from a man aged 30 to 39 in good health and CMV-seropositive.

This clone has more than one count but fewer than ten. CDR3 in amino acids: CASRKTANSNQPQHF. The CDR3 bases are TGCGCCAGCAGAAAGACAGCGAATAGCAATCAGCCCCAGCATTTT. The V gene is TRBV5-1, the J gene TRBJ1-5, with D perhaps TRBD1 (5 bases). This CDR3 has 15 amino acids. Germline CDR1 SGHRS, CDR2 YFSETQ. Trimming took off 5 bases at V and 0 bases at J, with 12 bases between the two ends.

The CDR3 protein is CASSTYRGLVLNEQFF. The CDR3 DNA reads TGTGCCAGCAGCACTTACAGGGGGCTTGTTCTTAATGAGCAGTTCTTC. J is TRBJ2-1 and V is TRBV7-8; 9 bases line up with TRBD1. CDR3 length equals 16 residues. After removal of 5 bases from V and 7 bases from J, the junction contained 12 bases not matched to a gene. Germline loops: CDR1 SGHVS, CDR2 FQNEAQ.

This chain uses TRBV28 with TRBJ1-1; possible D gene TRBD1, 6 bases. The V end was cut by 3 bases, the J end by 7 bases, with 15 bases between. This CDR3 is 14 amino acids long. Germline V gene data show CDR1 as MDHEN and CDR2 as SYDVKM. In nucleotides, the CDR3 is TGTGCCAGCAGTTTTCGTACAGGGAGAAATGAAGCTTTCTTT. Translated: CASSFRTGRNEAFF.

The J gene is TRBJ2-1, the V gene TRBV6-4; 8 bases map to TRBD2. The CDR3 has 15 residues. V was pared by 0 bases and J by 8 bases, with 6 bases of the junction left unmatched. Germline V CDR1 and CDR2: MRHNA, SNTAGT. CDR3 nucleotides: TGTGCCAGCAGTGACTCTGGCGGGGGGTCAGATGAGCAGTTCTTC. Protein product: CASSDSGGGSDEQFF.

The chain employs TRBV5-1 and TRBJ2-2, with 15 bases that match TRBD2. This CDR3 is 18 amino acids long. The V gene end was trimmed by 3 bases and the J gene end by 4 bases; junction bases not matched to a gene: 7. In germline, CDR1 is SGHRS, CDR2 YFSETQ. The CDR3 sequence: CASSSQGLAGGLTGELFF. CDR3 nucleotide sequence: TGCGCCAGCAGCTCACAGGGACTAGCGGGGGGCCTCACCGGGGAGCTGTTTTTT.

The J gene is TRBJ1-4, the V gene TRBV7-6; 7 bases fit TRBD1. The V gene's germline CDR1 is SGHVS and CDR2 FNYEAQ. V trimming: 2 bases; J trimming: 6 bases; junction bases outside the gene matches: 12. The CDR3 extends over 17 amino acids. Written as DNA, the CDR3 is TGTGCCAGCAGCTTAAGCCCGACAGGGAACGGCGATGAAAAACTGTTTTTT. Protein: CASSLSPTGNGDEKLFF.